These T cell receptor beta chains were read from a single sample in a study of technical replicates of blood from a few donors. Clones were sequenced by immunoSEQ multiplex PCR, and TCRdb holds only the in-frame ones, with some missing. This sample has about 97,000 clones, with nearly 96% found just once. The sample comprised T cells isolated from PBMCs. The receptors were gathered from a human donor in good health. The CDR3 runs from the conserved cysteine through the conserved F or W. The order of the fields is clone size, V gene, J gene, D gene, CDR3 protein, CDR3 DNA. A D gene is named only where the DNA matches it firmly. Size is stated for part of the rows, as once, few or many counts, or as a class when the clone is expanded.

size: -
V: TRBV21-1
J: TRBJ1-5
D: -
CDR3: CASSPPLAVQGADQPQHF
DNA: TGTGCCAGCAGCCCCCCCTTAGCGGTTCAGGGGGCGGATCAGCCCCAGCATTTT

size: -
V: TRBV9
J: TRBJ1-3
D: TRBD1
CDR3: CASSADRAGNTIYF
DNA: TGTGCCAGCAGCGCCGACAGGGCTGGAAACACCATATATTTT

size: once
V: TRBV30
J: TRBJ1-5
D: -
CDR3: CAWRSGQNQPQHF
DNA: TGTGCCTGGCGATCGGGACAAAATCAGCCCCAGCATTTT

size: -
V: TRBV7-6
J: TRBJ2-2
D: TRBD1
CDR3: CASGPRTGDTGELFF
DNA: TGTGCCAGCGGCCCCCGGACAGGGGACACCGGGGAGCTGTTTTTT

size: -
V: TRBV19
J: TRBJ1-5
D: -
CDR3: CASAGQGGSQPQHF
DNA: TGTGCCAGTGCCGGGCAGGGCGGATCGCAGCCCCAGCATTTT

size: -
V: TRBV21-1
J: TRBJ2-7
D: -
CDR3: CASSNQHRGPSYEQYF
DNA: TGTGCCAGCAGCAACCAACACAGGGGACCCTCCTACGAGCAGTACTTC

size: -
V: TRBV11-2
J: TRBJ1-4
D: -
CDR3: CASSPQPTNEKLFF
DNA: TGTGCCAGCAGCCCACAGCCAACTAATGAAAAACTGTTTTTT

size: once
V: TRBV9
J: TRBJ1-2
D: TRBD1
CDR3: CASSVDDRGNDGYTF
DNA: TGTGCCAGCAGCGTAGACGACAGGGGGAACGATGGCTACACCTTC

size: -
V: TRBV15
J: TRBJ2-1
D: -
CDR3: CATSASTGYNEQFF
DNA: TGTGCCACCAGCGCGAGTACGGGTTACAATGAGCAGTTCTTC

size: -
V: TRBV29-1
J: TRBJ2-7
D: -
CDR3: CSVSTRGYEQYF
DNA: TGCAGCGTTAGTACTAGAGGCTACGAGCAGTACTTC

size: -
V: TRBV4-1
J: TRBJ1-3
D: -
CDR3: CASSQDDRPNSGNTIYF
DNA: TGCGCCAGCAGCCAAGATGACAGACCCAACTCTGGAAACACCATATATTTT

size: -
V: TRBV6-6
J: TRBJ2-7
D: -
CDR3: CASSFVSGEQYF
DNA: TGTGCCAGCAGTTTCGTTAGCGGAGAGCAGTACTTC

size: once
V: TRBV4-1
J: TRBJ2-7
D: TRBD2
CDR3: CASSQNPSGTYEQYF
DNA: TGCGCCAGCAGCCAAAATCCTAGCGGGACCTACGAGCAGTACTTC

size: -
V: TRBV28
J: TRBJ2-7
D: TRBD2
CDR3: CASSPLLAGVYEQYF
DNA: TGTGCCAGCAGTCCATTACTAGCGGGGGTATACGAGCAGTACTTC

size: once
V: TRBV7-9
J: TRBJ2-5
D: TRBD2
CDR3: CASSLGSGSLETQYF
DNA: TGTGCCAGCAGCTTAGGTAGCGGGAGTTTGGAGACCCAGTACTTC